The rows below give T cell receptor beta chains drawn from one sample of a study of cytomegalovirus exposure and HLA in healthy donors. Some clones are missing from TCRdb's copy, which holds only in-frame ones; the method was immunoSEQ multiplex PCR. The sample records 90,000 to 150,000 clones, more than 60% being singletons. Sequences were obtained from PBMCs. The receptors were sampled from a man between 40 and 49 years old in good health and CMV-seropositive. The CDR3 runs from the conserved cysteine through the conserved F or W. D genes are given only for firm matches. Expanded clones get a size class; other rows say once, few or many, or leave the size out.

>TRBV6-1|-|TRBD1|TRBJ1-1
CASRRQGSVTEAFF
TGTGCCAGCCGAAGACAGGGCTCGGTCACTGAAGCTTTCTTT
>TRBV30|-|TRBD2|TRBJ2-7
CAWTQGGQEQYF
TGTGCCTGGACCCAGGGAGGGCAGGAGCAGTACTTC
>TRBV7-7|-|-|TRBJ2-2
CASSPQGNTGELFF
TGTGCCAGCAGTCCACAGGGGAACACCGGGGAGCTGTTTTTT
>TRBV27|-|-|TRBJ2-3
CASTSYGTTDTQYF
TGTGCCAGCACCTCCTATGGGACAACAGATACGCAGTATTTT
>TRBV5-4|-|-|TRBJ2-3
CAILPSAGDGTQYF
TGTGCCATCCTACCGAGCGCCGGTGACGGTACGCAGTATTTT
>TRBV5-4|-|TRBD2|TRBJ2-7
CASSFVAGGPRYEQYF
TGTGCCAGCAGCTTTGTAGCGGGGGGGCCAAGGTACGAGCAGTACTTC
>TRBV5-4|once|TRBD1|TRBJ1-4
CASSLGQGGEKLFF
TGTGCCAGCAGCTTGGGACAGGGGGGTGAAAAACTGTTTTTT
>TRBV6-5|few|-|TRBJ2-3
CASSYSAVSTDTQYF
TGTGCCAGCAGTTACTCGGCGGTGAGCACAGATACGCAGTATTTT
>TRBV7-8|-|TRBD2|TRBJ2-2
CASSPGTSGFTGELFF
TGTGCCAGCAGCCCCGGGACTAGCGGCTTCACCGGGGAGCTGTTTTTT
>TRBV27|-|TRBD1|TRBJ1-1
CASSPPRWQGVTEAFF
TGTGCCAGCAGCCCCCCCCGGTGGCAGGGGGTAACTGAAGCTTTCTTT
>TRBV5-4|-|TRBD1|TRBJ1-1
CASSLGLGQSSEAFF
TGTGCCAGCAGCTTGGGCCTGGGACAGAGTTCTGAAGCTTTCTTT
>TRBV11-1|-|TRBD1|TRBJ2-1
CASSGRGTGRGSYNEQFF
TGTGCCAGCAGCGGTAGGGGGACAGGTAGGGGGTCCTACAATGAGCAGTTCTTC
>TRBV28|once|-|TRBJ2-1
CASSPGDSHSYNEQFF
TGTGCCAGCAGCCCCGGGGACTCCCATTCCTACAATGAGCAGTTCTTC
>TRBV5-8|once|-|TRBJ2-7
CASSLQGGSYEQYF
TGTGCCAGCAGCCTGCAGGGAGGCTCCTACGAGCAGTACTTC
>TRBV7-8|-|TRBD2|TRBJ2-1
CASSLETSQDYRFEQFF
TGTGCCAGCAGCTTAGAGACTAGCCAGGATTATCGGTTTGAGCAGTTCTTC
>TRBV5-8|-|-|TRBJ1-2
CASGWGFGYTF
TGTGCCAGCGGATGGGGCTTTGGCTACACCTTC
>TRBV5-4|-|-|TRBJ1-2
CASSLVGTNYGYTF
TGTGCCAGCAGCTTGGTCGGGACTAACTATGGCTACACCTTC
>TRBV5-1|once|-|TRBJ2-5
CASSGGLGTETQYF
TGCGCCAGCAGCGGAGGATTAGGTACGGAGACCCAGTACTTC
>TRBV14|-|-|TRBJ2-1
CASSQEWLRGGNEQFF
TGTGCCAGCAGCCAAGAATGGTTGCGGGGCGGGAATGAGCAGTTCTTC
>TRBV7-2|-|-|TRBJ2-1
CASSLSGQFEQFF
TGTGCCAGCAGCTTATCAGGGCAATTTGAGCAGTTCTTC
>TRBV28|-|TRBD1|TRBJ1-2
CASRRGDRGRSGYTF
TGTGCCAGCAGGCGGGGGGACAGGGGTCGGAGTGGCTACACCTTC
>TRBV28|-|TRBD2|TRBJ2-7
CASSVGLAYSSYEQYF
TGTGCCAGCAGCGTGGGACTAGCGTATTCCTCCTACGAGCAGTACTTC
>TRBV5-1|once|-|TRBJ2-5
CASSLGRDWGTQYF
TGCGCCAGCAGCTTGGGGCGGGACTGGGGGACCCAGTACTTC
>TRBV7-2|-|TRBD1|TRBJ2-2
CASSYLTGGGGELFF
TGTGCCAGCAGCTATTTAACAGGGGGCGGAGGGGAGCTGTTTTTT
>TRBV2|-|-|TRBJ1-4
CASVETEYEKLFF
TGTGCCAGCGTGGAGACAGAGTATGAAAAACTGTTTTTT
>TRBV6-1|-|-|TRBJ1-1
CASSERLGGGNTEAFF
TGTGCCAGCAGTGAAAGATTAGGGGGGGGGAACACTGAAGCTTTCTTT
>TRBV5-4|-|-|TRBJ2-1
CASSLTNSYNEQFF
TGTGCCAGCAGCTTGACTAACTCCTACAATGAGCAGTTCTTC
>TRBV6-1|few|TRBD1|TRBJ2-1
CASSEWGQGYNEQFF
TGTGCCAGCAGTGAGTGGGGACAGGGCTACAATGAGCAGTTCTTC
>TRBV29-1|-|-|TRBJ1-1
CSVEGRDTEAFF
TGCAGCGTTGAGGGGAGGGACACTGAAGCTTTCTTT
>TRBV9|once|-|TRBJ1-6
CASSVSGNWNSPLHF
TGTGCCAGCAGCGTATCGGGGAACTGGAATTCACCCCTCCACTTT
>TRBV12-5|-|TRBD1|TRBJ2-1
CASALMTGDNEQFF
TGTGCTAGTGCCCTGATGACAGGGGACAATGAGCAGTTCTTC
>TRBV10-3|-|TRBD2|TRBJ2-7
CAIRMILAAQQYF
TGTGCCATCAGAATGATCCTAGCGGCCCAGCAGTACTTC
>TRBV10-2|few|-|TRBJ1-5
CASSDTYNQPQHF
TGCGCCAGCAGTGATACCTACAATCAGCCCCAGCATTTT
>TRBV2|few|TRBD1|TRBJ1-2
CASSRDRGRVYGYTF
TGTGCCAGCAGCCGGGACAGGGGACGTGTCTATGGCTACACCTTC
>TRBV27|-|-|TRBJ2-7
CASSPRPTGGVAGAHF
TGTGCCAGCAGTCCTCGCCCCACAGGGGGCGTAGCGGGAGCCCACTTC
>TRBV25-1|-|-|TRBJ1-2
CASRRGNGYTF
TGTGCCAGCAGGAGGGGGAATGGCTACACCTTC
>TRBV6-6|-|-|TRBJ2-7
CASTGAFVYEQYF
TGTGCCAGCACTGGGGCCTTCGTCTACGAGCAGTACTTC
>TRBV7-6|few|-|TRBJ2-7
CASSPTGEDEQYF
TGTGCCAGCAGCCCCACAGGGGAGGACGAGCAGTACTTC
>TRBV4-2|-|-|TRBJ1-1
CASSPRRGGDTEAFF
TGTGCCAGCAGCCCCAGGAGGGGGGGAGACACTGAAGCTTTCTTT
>TRBV4-1|-|TRBD2|TRBJ2-2
CASSRTSGGQNTGELFF
TGCGCCAGCAGCCGTACTAGCGGGGGCCAAAACACCGGGGAGCTGTTTTTT
>TRBV14|few|-|TRBJ1-2
CASSQDQGSNYGYTF
TGTGCCAGCAGCCAAGATCAGGGGTCTAACTATGGCTACACCTTC
>TRBV12-5|few|TRBD2|TRBJ2-3
CASGPWRGGDTQYF
TGTGCTAGTGGCCCCTGGCGGGGGGGGGATACGCAGTATTTT
>TRBV11-2|-|TRBD2|TRBJ2-2
CASSLAGDGTGELFF
TGTGCCAGCAGCCTAGCGGGGGACGGCACCGGGGAGCTGTTTTTT
>TRBV7-8|-|TRBD2|TRBJ2-1
CASSLVAGGPGEQFF
TGTGCCAGCAGCTTGGTCGCGGGAGGGCCGGGTGAGCAGTTCTTC
>TRBV29-1|once|TRBD2|TRBJ2-5
CSVEVSAGGSQETQYF
TGCAGCGTTGAAGTATCCGCGGGAGGGTCCCAAGAGACCCAGTACTTC
>TRBV28|few|TRBD1|TRBJ2-7
CASSPHGTGGYYEQYF
TGTGCCAGCAGTCCCCACGGGACAGGGGGATATTACGAGCAGTACTTC
>TRBV7-9|-|-|TRBJ2-7
CSSSLAAGSAYEQYF
TGTTCCAGCAGCTTAGCGGCAGGATCCGCCTACGAGCAGTACTTC
>TRBV7-2|few|TRBD1|TRBJ1-5
CASSSRQGNQPQHF
TGTGCCAGCAGCAGCCGACAGGGTAATCAGCCCCAGCATTTT
>TRBV4-1|-|-|TRBJ1-2
CASSQTTVMSYGYTF
TGCGCCAGCAGCCAGACAACAGTGATGAGCTATGGCTACACCTTC
>TRBV6-5|once|TRBD1|TRBJ1-3
CASSRDRTAGNTIYF
TGTGCCAGCAGTCGGGACAGGACGGCTGGAAACACCATATATTTT
>TRBV19|few|-|TRBJ2-1
CASSLYSANEQFF
TGTGCCAGTAGTCTTTACAGTGCGAATGAGCAGTTCTTC
>TRBV27|medium-sized|TRBD1|TRBJ1-4
CASSLGTASTNEKLFF
TGTGCCAGCAGTTTGGGGACAGCCTCAACTAATGAAAAACTGTTTTTT
>TRBV5-1|-|TRBD2|TRBJ2-5
CASSLNLAGGSQTQYF
TGCGCCAGCAGCTTAAACCTAGCGGGGGGGTCCCAGACCCAGTACTTC
>TRBV6-5|-|-|TRBJ2-7
CASSGWTTTYEQYF
TGTGCCAGCAGTGGCTGGACAACAACCTACGAGCAGTACTTC
>TRBV7-9|-|TRBD1|TRBJ2-5
CASRQGQETQYF
TGTGCCAGCCGACAGGGGCAAGAGACCCAGTACTTC
>TRBV12-5|-|-|TRBJ2-1
CASGLAFQPWTVAYNEQFF
TGTGCTAGTGGTTTGGCCTTCCAACCGTGGACAGTCGCCTACAATGAGCAGTTCTTC
>TRBV2|-|TRBD1|TRBJ1-5
CASSDRQGPNQPQHF
TGTGCCAGCAGTGATCGACAGGGGCCCAATCAGCCCCAGCATTTT
>TRBV2|few|-|TRBJ2-5
CASRQDQETQYF
TGTGCCAGCAGACAGGACCAAGAGACCCAGTACTTC
>TRBV6-5|-|-|TRBJ2-4
CASSYSRGSKNIQYF
TGTGCCAGCAGTTACTCTAGGGGGTCCAAAAACATTCAGTACTTC
>TRBV6-6|few|TRBD2|TRBJ2-5
CASSYFPRGGETQYF
TGTGCCAGCAGTTACTTCCCGCGGGGGGGAGAGACCCAGTACTTC